A selection of T cell receptor beta chains follows, all from one sample in a study of shared clonotypes between healthy human individuals. Method: immunoSEQ multiplex PCR; TCRdb's copy keeps in-frame clones and lacks some. The data show about 2 million clones, with about 95% seen just once and more than 0.95% held by the top ten. The specimen sequenced was naive CD8+ T cells sorted from blood. These receptors all come from a man aged 18 to 29 in good health. Both conserved end residues are part of each CDR3. D genes are given only for firm matches.

D: .
J: TRBJ2-1
V: TRBV19
CDR3: CASSIGPSSYNEQFF
DNA: TGTGCCAGTAGTATAGGGCCAAGCTCCTACAATGAGCAGTTCTTC

D: .
J: TRBJ2-7
V: TRBV7-9
CDR3: CASSLALGQGEQYF
DNA: TGTGCCAGCAGCTTAGCGCTTGGGCAGGGGGAGCAGTACTTC

D: TRBD2
J: TRBJ2-2
V: TRBV13
CDR3: CASSLRTSAGNTGELFF
DNA: TGTGCCAGCAGCTTAAGGACTAGCGCAGGGAACACCGGGGAGCTGTTTTTT

D: TRBD1
J: TRBJ1-2
V: TRBV2
CDR3: CARLTGTTLYGYTF
DNA: TGTGCCAGACTGACAGGGACCACACTTTATGGCTACACCTTC

D: TRBD1
J: TRBJ2-5
V: TRBV4-1
CDR3: CASSHGTENQETQYF
DNA: TGCGCCAGCAGCCACGGGACAGAAAACCAAGAGACCCAGTACTTC

D: TRBD1
J: TRBJ2-7
V: TRBV6-1
CDR3: CASSEARQGPYEQYF
DNA: TGTGCCAGCAGTGAAGCGAGACAGGGACCCTACGAGCAGTACTTC

D: .
J: TRBJ2-3
V: TRBV11-2
CDR3: CASSLGITDTQYF
DNA: TGTGCCAGCAGCCTTGGAATCACAGATACGCAGTATTTT

D: .
J: TRBJ2-7
V: TRBV7-9
CDR3: CASSSSRVSYEQYF
DNA: TGTGCCAGCAGCTCGTCACGGGTCTCCTACGAGCAGTACTTC

D: .
J: TRBJ1-1
V: TRBV5-5
CDR3: CASSLSPANTEAFF
DNA: TGTGCCAGCAGCTTGAGCCCAGCTAACACTGAAGCTTTCTTT

D: .
J: TRBJ1-2
V: TRBV6-5
CDR3: CASSPTLTGDGYTF
DNA: TGTGCCAGCAGCCCAACCCTGACTGGGGATGGCTACACCTTC

D: .
J: TRBJ2-7
V: TRBV27
CDR3: CASSLGTGIEQYF
DNA: TGTGCCAGCAGTTTGGGTACCGGGATCGAGCAGTACTTC

D: .
J: TRBJ1-1
V: TRBV15
CDR3: CATSPMEGLTEAFF
DNA: TGTGCCACCAGCCCCATGGAGGGTCTCACTGAAGCTTTCTTT

D: TRBD1
J: TRBJ1-2
V: TRBV7-9
CDR3: CASSLTGGVSGYTF
DNA: TGTGCCAGCAGCTTAACAGGGGGCGTCTCTGGCTACACCTTC

D: TRBD1
J: TRBJ2-5
V: TRBV19
CDR3: CASTGPTGQETQYF
DNA: TGTGCCAGTACGGGCCCGACAGGGCAAGAGACCCAGTACTTC

D: .
J: TRBJ2-2
V: TRBV2
CDR3: CASTRLAVSNTGELFF
DNA: TGTGCCAGCACAAGGTTGGCGGTCTCCAACACCGGGGAGCTGTTTTTT

D: .
J: TRBJ2-7
V: TRBV21-1
CDR3: CASSKRGTGDEQYF
DNA: TGTGCCAGCAGCAAAAGGGGGACAGGGGACGAGCAGTACTTC

D: TRBD1
J: TRBJ2-7
V: TRBV6-4
CDR3: CARRQGAPYEQYF
DNA: TGTGCCAGGCGACAGGGGGCCCCATACGAGCAGTACTTC

D: .
J: TRBJ2-7
V: TRBV4-1
CDR3: CASSLARGSYEQYF
DNA: TGCGCCAGCAGCCTCGCCCGAGGTTCCTACGAGCAGTACTTC

D: .
J: TRBJ2-1
V: TRBV27
CDR3: CATLPMDGPYNEQFF
DNA: TGTGCCACCCTACCAATGGACGGGCCCTACAATGAGCAGTTCTTC

D: TRBD1
J: TRBJ2-6
V: TRBV6-5
CDR3: CASSYGTADGANVLTF
DNA: TGTGCCAGCAGTTACGGGACAGCAGACGGGGCCAACGTCCTGACTTTC

D: .
J: TRBJ2-2
V: TRBV9
CDR3: CASSVGGALGELFF
DNA: TGTGCCAGCAGCGTAGGAGGGGCGTTAGGGGAGCTGTTTTTT

D: TRBD1
J: TRBJ2-7
V: TRBV6-6
CDR3: CASSYSGQDYEQYF
DNA: TGTGCCAGCAGTTACTCGGGACAGGATTACGAGCAGTACTTC

D: TRBD2
J: TRBJ2-4
V: TRBV4-3
CDR3: CASSQDSGRAGSENIQYF
DNA: TGCGCCAGCAGCCAAGATAGCGGGAGGGCCGGTTCCGAAAACATTCAGTACTTC

D: .
J: TRBJ1-2
V: TRBV10-3
CDR3: CAISEFQDSYTF
DNA: TGTGCCATCAGTGAGTTTCAGGATTCCTACACCTTC

D: .
J: TRBJ1-2
V: TRBV2
CDR3: CASRGEDGYTF
DNA: TGTGCCAGCAGGGGAGAGGACGGCTACACCTTC

D: .
J: TRBJ2-3
V: TRBV30
CDR3: CAWSVLEGRDTQYF
DNA: TGTGCCTGGAGTGTGTTGGAGGGGAGAGATACGCAGTATTTT

D: .
J: TRBJ1-3
V: TRBV5-6
CDR3: CASSQGANTIYF
DNA: TGTGCCAGCAGCCAAGGTGCGAACACCATATATTTT